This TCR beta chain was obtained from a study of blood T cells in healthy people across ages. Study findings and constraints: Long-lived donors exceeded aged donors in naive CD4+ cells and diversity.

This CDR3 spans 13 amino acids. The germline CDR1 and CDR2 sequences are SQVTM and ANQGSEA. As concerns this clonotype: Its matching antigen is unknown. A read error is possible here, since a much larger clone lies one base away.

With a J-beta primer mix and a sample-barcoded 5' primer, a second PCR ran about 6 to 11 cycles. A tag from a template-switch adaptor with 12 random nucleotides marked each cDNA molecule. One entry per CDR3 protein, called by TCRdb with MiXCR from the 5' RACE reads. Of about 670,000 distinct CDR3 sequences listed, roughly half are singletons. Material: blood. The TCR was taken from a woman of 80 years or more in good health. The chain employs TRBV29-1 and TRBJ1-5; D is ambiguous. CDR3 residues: CSVSRNTDQPRHF. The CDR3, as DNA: TGCAGCGTGTCTAGAAATACCGATCAGCCCCGGCATTTT.